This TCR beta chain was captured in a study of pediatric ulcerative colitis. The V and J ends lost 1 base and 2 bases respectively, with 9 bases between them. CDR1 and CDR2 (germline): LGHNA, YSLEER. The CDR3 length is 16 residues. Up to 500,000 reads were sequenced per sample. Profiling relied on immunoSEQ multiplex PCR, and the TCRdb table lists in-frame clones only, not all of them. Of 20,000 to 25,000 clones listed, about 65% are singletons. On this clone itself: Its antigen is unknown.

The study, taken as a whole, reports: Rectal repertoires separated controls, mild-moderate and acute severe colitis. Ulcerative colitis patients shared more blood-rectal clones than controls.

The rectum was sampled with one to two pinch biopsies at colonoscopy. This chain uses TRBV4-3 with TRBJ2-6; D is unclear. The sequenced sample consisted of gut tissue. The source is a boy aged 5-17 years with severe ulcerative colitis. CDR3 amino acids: CASSQAVETGANVLTF. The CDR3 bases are TGCGCCAGCAGCCAAGCGGTAGAGACTGGGGCCAACGTCCTGACTTTC.